This paragraph reports one T cell receptor (beta chain). PCR involved 60 Vbeta and 13 Jbeta primers. Here immunoSEQ multiplex PCR was the method, and the copy in TCRdb shows in-frame clones only, minus some. The table includes more than 90,000 clones, roughly four fifths detected once. The sample belongs to a study of cytomegalovirus exposure and HLA in healthy donors. This CDR3 spans 16 amino acids. CDR1 SGHVS and CDR2 FNYEAQ come from the germline V gene. After removal of 4 bases from V and 5 bases from J, the junction contained 6 bases not matched to a gene. V is TRBV7-6 and J is TRBJ2-1, with 12 bases fitting TRBD2. The sample was PBMCs. The TCR originated in a man aged 25 to 40 in good health and CMV-seropositive. The CDR3 is CASSSTSGRTNNEQFF. In DNA form, the CDR3 reads TGTGCCAGCAGCTCCACTAGCGGGAGGACCAACAATGAGCAGTTCTTC.